This T cell receptor (beta chain) derives from a study of blood T cell repertoires in COVID-19. Study details: Some COVID-19 samples were acute and others convalescent; all came from the United States, Italy and Spain. PBMCs, B-cell-depleted T cells, or T cells provided the cDNA or gDNA that made up the material.

Trimming removed 5 bases at V and 3 bases at J, with 8 bases between. Germline V gene sequence: CDR1 PRHDT, CDR2 FYEKMQ (reference sequence). This CDR3 has 13 amino acids. TCRdb's copy holds only in-frame clones and misses some; the assay was immunoSEQ multiplex PCR. Among under 400,000 clones listed, almost 90% were seen once. V and J are TRBV13 and TRBJ1-3; D unclear. The sample taken for sequencing was peripheral blood. The clonotype originates from a man younger than 35 with active or convalescent COVID-19. The CDR3 region has the DNA TGTGCCAGCAGCCACATGAATGGAAACACCATATATTTT. Amino acids: CASSHMNGNTIYF.